Presented here are 17 T cell receptor beta chains from one specimen sequenced in a study of blood T cells in healthy people across ages (dated by TCRdb to between 2014 and 2017). Preparation of the library involved 5' RACE. The reads were generated on an Illumina HiSeq 2500. A second about 7 to 12 cycle PCR used a sample-barcoded 5' primer and a J-beta primer mix. TCRdb handled the public reads itself, with Q25 trimming in fastp and clone calling in MiXCR, and kept productive beta chains. Every CDR3 protein is listed once, alongside the most common genes and DNA of its rows. This sample gives around 1.5 million distinct CDR3 sequences in total; around 39% of them show up just once. 7% to 9.5% of the sample rests with the top ten. Sequencing was carried out using blood. Every receptor here comes from a woman between 18 and 29 years old in good health.

This chain joins TRBV25-1 and TRBJ2-5, with D possibly being TRBD1 or TRBD2 (5 bases each). This CDR3 region has 15 residues. V lost 0 bases and J 11 bases, leaving 19 bases between the germline ends. Germline values: CDR1 MGHDK, CDR2 SYGVNS. The CDR3 region is CASSEYQSQLGEQYF. In DNA, the CDR3 is TGTGCCAGCAGTGAATATCAGTCCCAGCTAGGGGAGCAGTACTTC.

This clonotype was seen at least ten times. This chain links TRBV29-1 with TRBJ2-1; no reliable D call. The ends were cut back, 2 bases at V and 12 bases at J, with 17 bases in the middle. Germline-derived CDR1 and CDR2 are SQVTM and ANQGSEA. CDR3 length: 13 residues. The CDR3 region has the DNA TGCAGCGTTGAAATCCCCACCGGTTACGGGCAGTTCTTC. Translation gives CSVEIPTGYGQFF.

In its sample, this clonotype was seen a few times. The V call is TRBV4-1, the J call TRBJ1-2, with TRBD1 matching over 9 bases. The ends lost 1 base at V and 6 bases at J; junction bases unmatched: 6. CDR1 MGHRA and CDR2 YSYEKL come from the germline V gene. The CDR3 totals 15 residues. CDR3 coding DNA: TGCGCCAGCAGCCAAGCTACAGGGGGCGCGGATGGCTACACCTTC. This translates into CASSQATGGADGYTF.

V usage is TRBV29-1 and J usage is TRBJ2-7; D remains ambiguous. CDR3 size: 13 residues. Between the trimmed V and J ends, which lost 1 base and 3 bases, there was a span of 10 bases. CDR1 and CDR2 (germline): SQVTM, ANQGSEA. CDR3 nucleotide sequence: TGCAGCGTTGAAGTGAGCGACCGCTACGAGCAGTACTTC. Its protein product is CSVEVSDRYEQYF.

This clonotype was counted a few times. The chain recombines TRBV20-1 with TRBJ1-2; D perhaps matches TRBD1 (6 bases). The CDR3 is 12 amino acids. The V end lost 6 bases, the J end lost 1 base, and 9 bases lay between the germline ends. The germline V gene encodes CDR1 DFQATT and CDR2 SNEGSKA (reference sequence). The CDR3 nucleotides are TGCAGTGCCGGGACAAATAACTATGGCTACACCTTC. This translates into CSAGTNNYGYTF.

This clonotype has a handful of counts. This chain links TRBV2 with TRBJ2-3; D is unclear. The V gene lost 9 bases and the J gene lost 4 bases, with 11 bases spanning the gap. This CDR3 has 12 residues. Germline values: CDR1 SNHLY, CDR2 FYNNEI. In DNA, the CDR3 is TGTGCCAGAGGGATTTCCCCAGATACGCAGTATTTT. Its translation: CARGISPDTQYF.

The J gene is TRBJ2-1, the V gene TRBV18; 7 bases are a match to TRBD2. This CDR3 has 16 amino acids. The germline V gene encodes CDR1 KGHSH and CDR2 LQKENI. V dropped 0 bases and J dropped 6; count of bases not matched to a gene: 8. This CDR3 reads CASSPPGGVKVNEQFF. The DNA for the CDR3 is TGTGCCAGCTCACCACCGGGGGGGGTTAAGGTCAATGAGCAGTTCTTC. The full variable domain, rest sourced from reference TRBV18 and TRBJ2-1, is NAGVMQNPRHLVRRRGQEARLRCSPMKGHSHVYWYRQLPEEGLKFMVYLQKENIIDESGMPKERFSAEFPKEGPSILRIQQVVRGDSAAYFCASSPPGGVKVNEQFFGPGTRLTVL.

There are a few counts of this clonotype. The chain employs TRBV20-1 and TRBJ2-4, with 7 bases matching TRBD1. CDR1 is DFQATT and CDR2 is SNEGSKA in the germline V gene (reference sequence). J gave up 0 bases and V 3 bases, and 5 bases lay outside the gene matches. The CDR3 totals 15 residues. The CDR3 sequence is CSASGQGEAKNIQYF. The DNA for the CDR3 is TGCAGTGCTAGTGGTCAGGGGGAAGCCAAAAACATTCAGTACTTC.

This clonotype has more than one count but fewer than ten. This chain uses TRBV27 with TRBJ1-6; D gene ambiguous. The CDR3 has 17 amino acids. The germline V and J ends were trimmed by 5 bases and 7 bases, with 21 bases remaining between them. Germline CDR1 and CDR2: MNHEY and SMNVEV (reference sequence). For the CDR3, the DNA is TGTGCCAGCAGTCCCTGGACGGGTCAAATTGGGAATTCACCCCTCCACTTT. Translated, it gives CASSPWTGQIGNSPLHF.

About this clonotype: Relative to the germline gene, one junction end is altered; a read error may explain this. The rearrangement links TRBV4-1 to TRBJ1-1; no clear D gene. Germline CDR1 reads MGHRA; CDR2 reads YSYEKL. The CDR3 spans 16 residues. CDR3 region: CASSQDPVAMNIEAFF. CDR3 coding DNA: TGCGCCAGCAGCCAAGATCCCGTAGCGATGAACATTGAAGCTTTCTTT.

The genes are TRBV21-1 and TRBJ1-1; the listed D gene, TRBD1, was not tested against the DNA. TRBV21-1 constitutes a pseudogene. The CDR3 length is 16 residues. The DNA for the CDR3 is TGTGCCAGCACTCAAGAGGCGGGACAGAGAAACACTGAAGCTTTCTTT. Translated: CASTQEAGQRNTEAFF.

In its sample, this clonotype was seen many times. The J gene is TRBJ2-3, the V gene TRBV4-1; TRBD2 aligns across 9 bases. Germline loops: CDR1 MGHRA, CDR2 YSYEKL. The CDR3 is 16 amino acids. The trim removed 1 base at V and 6 bases at J, leaving 8 bases unmatched. CDR3 sequence (DNA): TGCGCCAGCAGCCAAGCCCCGGGACTAGCCGCCGATACGCAGTATTTT. It specifies CASSQAPGLAADTQYF.

In DNA form, the CDR3 reads TGTGCCATCAGTGACCTGACTAGCGCCAGCACAGATACGCAGTATTTT. Translation gives CAISDLTSASTDTQYF. V usage is TRBV10-3 and J usage is TRBJ2-3, with 8 positions matching TRBD2. Germline V gene sequence: CDR1 ENHRY, CDR2 SYGVKD. The length of the CDR3 is 16 residues. After removal of 3 bases from V and 0 bases from J, the junction contained 5 bases not matched to a gene.

This clonotype has only one observation. The V and J genes are TRBV5-1 and TRBJ2-4; 7 nucleotides line up with TRBD2. The tail of the sequence fits TRBJ2-5 better, so the J call may be wrong. Germline-derived CDR1 and CDR2 are SGHRS and YFSETQ. This CDR3 is 23 amino acids long. The CDR3 loop reads CARRSPPSWVPGLPNASQETQYF. The CDR3 bases are TGCGCCAGACGAAGTCCACCCAGTTGGGTACCGGGACTACCGAACGCGTCGCAAGAGACCCAGTACTTC.

J is TRBJ2-3 and V is TRBV14; TRBD2 agrees at 11 bases. The CDR3 is 16 amino acids. Germline CDR1 is SGHDN and CDR2 is FVKESK. Losses at the gene ends were 3 bases for V and 2 bases for J; bases not matched to a gene: 4. The CDR3 sequence: CASSQVSGGATDTQYF. Written as DNA, the CDR3 is TGTGCCAGCAGCCAGGTTAGCGGGGGGGCCACAGATACGCAGTATTTT.

The rearrangement joins TRBV5-1 to TRBJ2-5; TRBD2 agrees at 7 bases. The CDR3 covers 13 residues. The junction had 13 bases not matched to a gene; V was cut back by 6 bases and J by 11 bases. Germline CDR1 is SGHRS and CDR2 is YFSETQ. The CDR3 is CASNNGLAGEQYF. The CDR3 DNA sequence: TGCGCCAGCAATAATGGACTCGCGGGAGAGCAGTACTTC.

This chain joins TRBV6-5 and TRBJ2-3, with TRBD2 identical over 12 bases. CDR1 and CDR2 from the germline V gene are MNHEY and SVGAGI. CDR3 length equals 17 residues. V shed 5 bases and J 4 bases; nucleotides not matched to a gene: 10. CDR3 sequence reads: CASSPRQTSGSADTQYF. DNA of the CDR3: TGTGCCAGCAGTCCTCGACAGACTAGCGGGAGTGCAGATACGCAGTATTTT.